This TCR beta chain comes out of a study of technical replicates of blood from a few donors. The trim removed 7 bases at V and 3 bases at J, leaving 15 bases unmatched. This CDR3 has 16 amino acids. From germline, CDR1 is LGHNA and CDR2 YNFKEQ. Only in-frame clones appear in the TCRdb table, and some are missing; sequencing was by immunoSEQ multiplex PCR. The sample gives more than 45,000 clones, about 95% of which show up once; roughly 3.1% is in the top ten. The clonotype comes from a human donor in good health. Some clones in this sample may be carry-over from other donors' samples. V usage is TRBV4-2 and J usage is TRBJ2-7, with 7 bases lining up with TRBD2. The sequenced material came from PBMCs. CDR3 region: CASTPGSGATDYEQYF. The CDR3 coding sequence is TGTGCCAGCACCCCAGGGAGCGGGGCTACTGACTACGAGCAGTACTTC.